A selection of T cell receptor beta chains follows, all from one sample in a study of chemoradiotherapy in HPV16-positive cancers. TCRdb keeps only in-frame clones here, not all; method: immunoSEQ multiplex PCR. The sample contains about 7,500 clones, approximately 91% of which appear only once. The sample was taken from a patient who underwent chemoradiotherapy. These receptors originate from a human donor with HPV-associated anogenital cancer. Each CDR3 is given with its conserved first and last residue. A D gene is named only where the DNA matches it firmly. Some rows have no size entry. The others give once, few or many, or a class for an expanded clone.

CDR3aa	CDR3nt	abundance	d_gene	v_gene	j_gene
CASSELFQGPYNEQFF	TGTGCCAGCAGTGAATTGTTTCAGGGACCCTACAATGAGCAGTTCTTC	.	.	TRBV6-1	TRBJ2-1
CASRAVGNTGELFF	TGTGCCAGCAGAGCGGTTGGGAACACCGGGGAGCTGTTTTTT	.	.	TRBV27	TRBJ2-2
CASSEVGQVLVSGF	TGTGCCAGCAGTGAAGTTGGACAGGTTTTAGTCAGTGGCTTC	.	TRBD1	TRBV2	TRBJ2-7
CASSEFGNEKLFF	TGCGCCAGCAGTGAGTTCGGAAATGAAAAACTGTTTTTT	.	.	TRBV10-2	TRBJ1-4
CATSRDHGYTF	TGTGCCACCAGCAGGGACCATGGCTACACCTTC	.	.	TRBV15	TRBJ1-2
CASSLAGVPETQYF	TGTGCCAGTAGTTTAGCGGGAGTTCCAGAGACCCAGTACTTC	.	TRBD2	TRBV19	TRBJ2-5
CASSLGNEQFF	TGTGCCAGCAGCTTGGGGAATGAGCAGTTCTTC	.	.	TRBV5-6	TRBJ2-1
CASSPDRGLAVDNTEAFF	TGTGCCAGCAGCCCAGACAGGGGGCTGGCAGTTGATAACACTGAAGCTTTCTTT	.	TRBD1	TRBV7-8	TRBJ1-1
CASGWGRQGTGELFF	TGTGCCAGCGGATGGGGGAGACAGGGGACCGGGGAGCTGTTTTTT	.	TRBD1	TRBV25-1	TRBJ2-2
CASSSYDWQEAFF	TGCGCCAGCAGCTCCTACGACTGGCAAGAAGCTTTCTTT	few	.	TRBV5-1	TRBJ1-1
CASSPGLAGGGQETQYF	TGTGCCAGCAGCCCGGGACTAGCGGGAGGTGGGCAAGAGACCCAGTACTTC	.	TRBD2	TRBV7-6	TRBJ2-5
CASSSAGGPLKLFF	TGTGCCAGCAGCTCGGCCGGGGGGCCGCTAAAACTGTTTTTT	.	.	TRBV11-2	TRBJ1-4
CASSVVGRASGNTIYF	TGTGCCAGCAGCGTAGTCGGCAGAGCCTCTGGAAACACCATATATTTT	.	.	TRBV9	TRBJ1-3
CAISEFTGNTGELFF	TGTGCCATCAGTGAGTTCACGGGGAACACCGGGGAGCTGTTTTTT	.	.	TRBV10-3	TRBJ2-2
CASGAGETQYF	TGTGCTAGCGGGGCCGGAGAGACCCAGTACTTC	.	TRBD2	TRBV7-9	TRBJ2-5
CASSPGRRSTDTQYF	TGTGCCAGCAGCCCGGGGAGGAGGAGCACAGATACGCAGTATTTT	.	.	TRBV5-8	TRBJ2-3